Listed below are T cell receptor beta chains from one sample, sequenced in a study of human T cells and chemical hapten exposure. MiXCR, run by TCRdb on the RACE reads, gives a single entry per CDR3 protein. The sample has about 130,000 distinct CDR3 sequences, roughly 9% seen once. Sequenced: whole blood. The receptors come from a male donor in good health. Some clones in this sample may be carry-over from other donors' samples. Both conserved end residues are part of each CDR3. The D gene is left open where the match is weak. Clone sizes are given selectively: once, few, many, or a class where the clone is expanded.

d_call: TRBD1; clone_size: many; v_call: TRBV10-3; j_call: TRBJ2-7; cdr3_nt: TGTGCCATCAGTGGGGGACAGGGTATGGGGACCTACGAGCAGTACTTC; cdr3_aa: CAISGGQGMGTYEQYF
d_call: .; clone_size: .; v_call: TRBV7-6; j_call: TRBJ2-7; cdr3_nt: TGTGCCAGCAGCTCCCGGTTCTCCTACGAGCAGTACTTC; cdr3_aa: CASSSRFSYEQYF
d_call: .; clone_size: .; v_call: TRBV6-5; j_call: TRBJ2-7; cdr3_nt: TGTGCCAGCGGGTCTAATTTCGAGACGGAGCAGTACTTC; cdr3_aa: CASGSNFETEQYF
d_call: .; clone_size: .; v_call: TRBV7-9; j_call: TRBJ2-1; cdr3_nt: TGTGCCAGCAGCTCCATTACAGGCCCCAAAGATCCTGAGCAGTTCTTC; cdr3_aa: CASSSITGPKDPEQFF
d_call: .; clone_size: .; v_call: TRBV5-1; j_call: TRBJ2-2; cdr3_nt: TGCGCCAGCAGCTTGGTAGAGAACACCGGGGAGCTGTTTTTT; cdr3_aa: CASSLVENTGELFF
d_call: .; clone_size: .; v_call: TRBV29-1; j_call: TRBJ1-1; cdr3_nt: TGCAGCGTTGTTGAGGTGGGGGGCACTGAAGCTTTCTTT; cdr3_aa: CSVVEVGGTEAFF
d_call: .; clone_size: few; v_call: TRBV20-1; j_call: TRBJ1-2; cdr3_nt: TGCAGTGCTCATGACGGTAACTATGGCTACACCTTC; cdr3_aa: CSAHDGNYGYTF
d_call: .; clone_size: .; v_call: TRBV5-1; j_call: TRBJ2-1; cdr3_nt: TGCGCCAGCAGCTTGGGGACCGATTACAATGAGCAGTTCTTC; cdr3_aa: CASSLGTDYNEQFF
d_call: .; clone_size: few; v_call: TRBV7-2; j_call: TRBJ1-6; cdr3_nt: TGTGCCAGCAGCTTAGAAGTAGTTGGTTCACCCCTCCACTTT; cdr3_aa: CASSLEVVGSPLHF
d_call: .; clone_size: few; v_call: TRBV7-9; j_call: TRBJ2-3; cdr3_nt: TGTGCCAGCAGCTTAGTCCGGTCTAGCACAGATACGCAGTATTTT; cdr3_aa: CASSLVRSSTDTQYF
d_call: TRBD2; clone_size: .; v_call: TRBV27; j_call: TRBJ2-3; cdr3_nt: TGTGCCAGCAGCGGACTAGCGGGGGCCACAGATACGCAGTATTTT; cdr3_aa: CASSGLAGATDTQYF
d_call: .; clone_size: few; v_call: TRBV7-9; j_call: TRBJ2-3; cdr3_nt: TGTGCCAGCAGCACCTTCACAGATACGCAGTATTTT; cdr3_aa: CASSTFTDTQYF
d_call: .; clone_size: .; v_call: TRBV7-9; j_call: TRBJ1-1; cdr3_nt: TGTGCCAGCAGATCAGGGAGGGTGATCACTGAAGCTTTCTTT; cdr3_aa: CASRSGRVITEAFF
d_call: .; clone_size: .; v_call: TRBV12-3/TRBV12-4; j_call: TRBJ2-7; cdr3_nt: TGTGCCAGCAGTTTCCAGGGAATCGACGAGCAGTACTTC; cdr3_aa: CASSFQGIDEQYF
d_call: .; clone_size: .; v_call: TRBV6-2/TRBV6-3; j_call: TRBJ2-1; cdr3_nt: TGTGCCAGCAGTAAACAACAAGCGGGCCCCTACAATGAGCAGTTCTTC; cdr3_aa: CASSKQQAGPYNEQFF
d_call: TRBD2; clone_size: .; v_call: TRBV11-1; j_call: TRBJ2-7; cdr3_nt: TGTGCCAGCAGCTCCGACCGGGGAGGGTTCGGGACTCGCTACGAGCAGTACTTC; cdr3_aa: CASSSDRGGFGTRYEQYF
d_call: TRBD2; clone_size: .; v_call: TRBV5-1; j_call: TRBJ2-5; cdr3_nt: TGCGCCAGCAGCCCCAGGTTACTAAGGACTAGCGGGGAAGAGACCCAGTACTTC; cdr3_aa: CASSPRLLRTSGEETQYF
d_call: .; clone_size: .; v_call: TRBV2; j_call: TRBJ2-7; cdr3_nt: TGTGTCAGCAGCGAGGGGGGGCAGTACTTC; cdr3_aa: CVSSEGGQYF
d_call: TRBD2; clone_size: few; v_call: TRBV20-1; j_call: TRBJ2-7; cdr3_nt: TGCAGTGCTAGAGATGCCGGGAGGGCCTACGAGCAGTACTTC; cdr3_aa: CSARDAGRAYEQYF
d_call: .; clone_size: many; v_call: TRBV12-3/TRBV12-4; j_call: TRBJ1-2; cdr3_nt: TGTGCCAGCAGTTTGGACGGGGGGAATTCCTATGGCTACACCTTC; cdr3_aa: CASSLDGGNSYGYTF
d_call: .; clone_size: .; v_call: TRBV6-5; j_call: TRBJ1-6; cdr3_nt: TGTGCCACAAAGACGTCAGGAAATAATTCACCCCTCCACTTT; cdr3_aa: CATKTSGNNSPLHF
d_call: .; clone_size: many; v_call: TRBV7-9; j_call: TRBJ2-7; cdr3_nt: TGTGCCAGCAGCTCGACGGGACTGGGGACCTACGAGCAGTACTTC; cdr3_aa: CASSSTGLGTYEQYF
d_call: .; clone_size: .; v_call: TRBV10-2; j_call: TRBJ1-4; cdr3_nt: TGCGCCAGCAGTTGTCAGGAGACAACTAATGAAAAACTGTTTTTT; cdr3_aa: CASSCQETTNEKLFF
d_call: .; clone_size: .; v_call: TRBV29-1; j_call: TRBJ1-5; cdr3_nt: TGCAGCGTTGAAGGGGTAGGGGGAAGCAATCAGCCCCAGCATTTT; cdr3_aa: CSVEGVGGSNQPQHF
d_call: .; clone_size: .; v_call: TRBV15; j_call: TRBJ2-5; cdr3_nt: TGTGCCACGAAGAAGGGACACCCCCAAGAGACCCAGTACTTC; cdr3_aa: CATKKGHPQETQYF
d_call: TRBD2; clone_size: .; v_call: TRBV7-2; j_call: TRBJ2-7; cdr3_nt: TGTGCCAGCAGCTTTAGTACAGGGGTTAGCGGGGGGCCGAGGAGCTCCTACGAGCAGTACTTC; cdr3_aa: CASSFSTGVSGGPRSSYEQYF
d_call: .; clone_size: .; v_call: TRBV5-4; j_call: TRBJ1-2; cdr3_nt: TGTGCCAGCAGGGGATACGATGGCTACACCTTC; cdr3_aa: CASRGYDGYTF
d_call: .; clone_size: .; v_call: TRBV7-2; j_call: TRBJ2-7; cdr3_nt: TGTGCCAGCAGCTTAACGCTTGCGGCAGGGGGGTACGAGCAGTACTTC; cdr3_aa: CASSLTLAAGGYEQYF
d_call: .; clone_size: .; v_call: TRBV4-3; j_call: TRBJ1-1; cdr3_nt: TGCGCCAGCAGCCAAGATCGGGGAAGAGGGACTGAAGCTTTCTTT; cdr3_aa: CASSQDRGRGTEAFF
d_call: .; clone_size: many; v_call: TRBV4-2; j_call: TRBJ2-3; cdr3_nt: TGTGCCAGCAGCCAAGATGGAGCGGGCACAGATACGCAGTATTTT; cdr3_aa: CASSQDGAGTDTQYF
d_call: .; clone_size: many; v_call: TRBV10-3; j_call: TRBJ2-3; cdr3_nt: TGTGCCATCGCGGAGGGATGGTCAGATACGCAGTATTTT; cdr3_aa: CAIAEGWSDTQYF
d_call: .; clone_size: many; v_call: TRBV6-2/TRBV6-3; j_call: TRBJ2-7; cdr3_nt: TGTGCCAGCAGTTACCAGGGCGAGCAGTACTTC; cdr3_aa: CASSYQGEQYF
d_call: .; clone_size: few; v_call: TRBV29-1; j_call: TRBJ2-7; cdr3_nt: TGCAGCGTTGAAGAGGGCGGGGAGGTATCCTACGAGCAGTACTTC; cdr3_aa: CSVEEGGEVSYEQYF
d_call: TRBD1; clone_size: many; v_call: TRBV6-5; j_call: TRBJ2-1; cdr3_nt: TGTGCCAGCAGGACGGGACAGTTCAATGAGCAGTTCTTC; cdr3_aa: CASRTGQFNEQFF
d_call: TRBD1; clone_size: .; v_call: TRBV7-6; j_call: TRBJ2-2; cdr3_nt: TGTGCCAGCAGCACAAGACAGGGGTCTCCTGGGAAGCTGTTTTTT; cdr3_aa: CASSTRQGSPGKLFF
d_call: .; clone_size: few; v_call: TRBV6-5; j_call: TRBJ1-6; cdr3_nt: TGTGCCAGCAGTTATCAGGGCTCCTATAATTCACCCCTCCACTTT; cdr3_aa: CASSYQGSYNSPLHF
d_call: TRBD2; clone_size: few; v_call: TRBV18; j_call: TRBJ2-1; cdr3_nt: TGTGCCAGCTCACCTGGACTAGTCGATGAGCAGTTCTTC; cdr3_aa: CASSPGLVDEQFF
d_call: .; clone_size: .; v_call: TRBV27; j_call: TRBJ1-1; cdr3_nt: TGTGCCAGCAGTTACGTAAGGCAGGCGGGTAGTACTGAAGCTTTCTTT; cdr3_aa: CASSYVRQAGSTEAFF
d_call: .; clone_size: many; v_call: TRBV2; j_call: TRBJ2-5; cdr3_nt: TGTGCCAGCAGTGAAGCGCGAAAGGTTCGACAAGAGACCCAGTACTTC; cdr3_aa: CASSEARKVRQETQYF
d_call: TRBD2; clone_size: few; v_call: TRBV29-1; j_call: TRBJ2-5; cdr3_nt: TGCAGCGTTCCCCTAAACGTAGCGGGCCGAGCCCAAGAGACCCAGTACTTC; cdr3_aa: CSVPLNVAGRAQETQYF